This is a list of T cell receptor beta chains from one sample in a study of patients and donors after allogeneic stem cell transplantation. TCRdb analysed the RT-PCR reads with MiXCR anew, one entry per CDR3 protein. The table lists fewer than 200,000 distinct CDR3 sequences, approximately 31% of them singletons, with approximately 3.5% in the top ten. Sequencing was performed on blood, either unsorted or a sorted T cell fraction (not recorded which). The receptor set was obtained from a human donor who was either an allogeneic HSCT recipient or a stem cell or donor lymphocyte infusion donor (not recorded which). It is not recorded whose cells these are; they may come from a transplant donor. Both conserved end residues are part of each CDR3. Each record gives: J gene, D gene, clone size, V gene, CDR3 protein, CDR3 DNA. A D gene is named only where the DNA matches it firmly. Some rows mark clone size as missing; the rest say once, few, many or name a class of expanded clone.

J gene: TRBJ2-5
D gene: -
clone size: -
V gene: TRBV3-1
CDR3 protein: CASSQDWGTQETQYF
CDR3 DNA: TGTGCCAGCAGCCAAGATTGGGGGACACAAGAGACCCAGTACTTC

J gene: TRBJ2-1
D gene: -
clone size: -
V gene: TRBV10-2
CDR3 protein: CASTSRTSWTYNEQFF
CDR3 DNA: TGCGCCAGCACTTCCCGCACTAGCTGGACCTACAATGAGCAGTTCTTC

J gene: TRBJ1-1
D gene: TRBD1
clone size: few
V gene: TRBV20-1
CDR3 protein: CSARDRRTGAGSTEAFF
CDR3 DNA: TGCAGTGCTAGGGACCGTCGGACAGGGGCTGGGAGCACTGAAGCTTTCTTT

J gene: TRBJ1-3
D gene: TRBD1
clone size: few
V gene: TRBV20-1
CDR3 protein: CSARGDRGVGGNTIYF
CDR3 DNA: TGCAGTGCTAGGGGGGACAGGGGAGTAGGTGGAAACACCATATATTTT

J gene: TRBJ2-3
D gene: -
clone size: -
V gene: TRBV7-9
CDR3 protein: CASSLRRDTQYF
CDR3 DNA: TGTGCCAGCAGCCTCCGGAGAGATACGCAGTATTTT

J gene: TRBJ2-5
D gene: -
clone size: few
V gene: TRBV15
CDR3 protein: CATSRELGEETQYF
CDR3 DNA: TGTGCCACCAGCAGGGAGTTAGGAGAAGAGACCCAGTACTTC

J gene: TRBJ1-6
D gene: -
clone size: -
V gene: TRBV12-3/TRBV12-4
CDR3 protein: CASTSDSSNSPLHF
CDR3 DNA: TGTGCCAGCACCAGCGACAGTAGTAATTCACCCCTCCACTTT

J gene: TRBJ2-7
D gene: -
clone size: -
V gene: TRBV20-1
CDR3 protein: CSARRPSEAYEQYF
CDR3 DNA: TGCAGTGCTAGACGGCCTAGCGAAGCCTACGAGCAGTACTTC

J gene: TRBJ2-5
D gene: -
clone size: -
V gene: TRBV4-3
CDR3 protein: CASSQDHPRSQETQYF
CDR3 DNA: TGCGCCAGCAGCCAAGATCATCCCAGATCCCAAGAGACCCAGTACTTC

J gene: TRBJ1-1
D gene: TRBD1
clone size: -
V gene: TRBV4-1
CDR3 protein: CASSLDRGAEAFF
CDR3 DNA: TGCGCCAGCAGCCTGGACAGGGGGGCTGAAGCTTTCTTT

J gene: TRBJ2-7
D gene: -
clone size: -
V gene: TRBV28
CDR3 protein: CASSLSGVNYEQYF
CDR3 DNA: TGTGCCAGCAGTTTATCAGGGGTGAACTACGAGCAGTACTTC

J gene: TRBJ2-1
D gene: -
clone size: few
V gene: TRBV9
CDR3 protein: CASSVEPEVFYNEQFF
CDR3 DNA: TGTGCCAGCAGCGTAGAACCAGAGGTATTCTACAATGAGCAGTTCTTC

J gene: TRBJ1-1
D gene: TRBD1
clone size: -
V gene: TRBV5-1
CDR3 protein: CASSTDRDTEAFF
CDR3 DNA: TGCGCCAGCAGCACCGACAGGGACACTGAAGCTTTCTTT

J gene: TRBJ2-5
D gene: -
clone size: -
V gene: TRBV6-6
CDR3 protein: CASQPRGWETQYF
CDR3 DNA: TGTGCCAGCCAACCCAGGGGCTGGGAGACCCAGTACTTC

J gene: TRBJ2-2
D gene: TRBD2
clone size: -
V gene: TRBV15
CDR3 protein: CATSNEGLAGTWTGELFF
CDR3 DNA: TGTGCCACCAGCAACGAAGGACTAGCGGGAACGTGGACCGGGGAGCTGTTTTTT

J gene: TRBJ1-5
D gene: -
clone size: -
V gene: TRBV20-1
CDR3 protein: CSARPSGEGRTWMPQHF
CDR3 DNA: TGCAGTGCTAGACCTTCGGGTGAGGGTCGAACCTGGATGCCCCAGCATTTT

J gene: TRBJ1-1
D gene: -
clone size: -
V gene: TRBV30
CDR3 protein: CAWSVGANTEAFF
CDR3 DNA: TGTGCCTGGAGTGTAGGTGCCAACACTGAAGCTTTCTTT

J gene: TRBJ1-1
D gene: -
clone size: few
V gene: TRBV7-6
CDR3 protein: CASSHRKGGIGDTEAFF
CDR3 DNA: TGTGCCAGCAGCCATCGGAAAGGGGGTATAGGAGACACTGAAGCTTTCTTT

J gene: TRBJ2-1
D gene: TRBD2
clone size: few
V gene: TRBV7-9
CDR3 protein: CAIIKGTSGRPYNEQFF
CDR3 DNA: TGTGCCATCATTAAGGGGACTAGCGGGAGGCCTTACAATGAGCAGTTCTTC

J gene: TRBJ2-7
D gene: TRBD1
clone size: -
V gene: TRBV3-1
CDR3 protein: CASSRGQGYYEQYF
CDR3 DNA: TGTGCCAGCAGCCGAGGACAGGGATACTACGAGCAGTACTTC

J gene: TRBJ2-5
D gene: -
clone size: -
V gene: TRBV5-1
CDR3 protein: CASSRYQETQYF
CDR3 DNA: TGCGCCAGCAGCAGGTACCAAGAGACCCAGTACTTC

J gene: TRBJ2-7
D gene: -
clone size: -
V gene: TRBV4-3
CDR3 protein: CASSPRDTSYEQYF
CDR3 DNA: TGCGCCAGCAGCCCCCGGGACACTTCCTACGAGCAGTACTTC

J gene: TRBJ2-7
D gene: -
clone size: -
V gene: TRBV3-2
CDR3 protein: CASSQDRTGTSYEQYF
CDR3 DNA: TGTGCCAGCAGCCAAGATCGGACAGGGACTTCCTACGAGCAGTACTTC

J gene: TRBJ2-7
D gene: -
clone size: -
V gene: TRBV6-2/TRBV6-3
CDR3 protein: CATLGPNSYEQYF
CDR3 DNA: TGTGCCACCCTTGGCCCTAACTCCTACGAGCAGTACTTC

J gene: TRBJ2-1
D gene: TRBD2
clone size: -
V gene: TRBV24-1
CDR3 protein: CATSDFPGLAGYNEQFF
CDR3 DNA: TGTGCCACCAGTGATTTCCCTGGTCTAGCGGGGTACAATGAGCAGTTCTTC